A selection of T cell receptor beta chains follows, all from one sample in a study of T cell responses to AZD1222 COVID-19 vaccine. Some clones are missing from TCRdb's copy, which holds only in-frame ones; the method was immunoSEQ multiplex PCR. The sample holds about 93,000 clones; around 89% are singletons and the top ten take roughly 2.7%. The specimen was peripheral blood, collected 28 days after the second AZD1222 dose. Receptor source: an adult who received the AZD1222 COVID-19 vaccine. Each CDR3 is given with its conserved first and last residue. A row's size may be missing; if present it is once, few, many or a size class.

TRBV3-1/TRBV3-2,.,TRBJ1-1,CASSQDRGNTEAFF
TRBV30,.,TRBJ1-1,CAWAGQANTEAFF
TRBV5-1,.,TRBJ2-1,CASSLTPGTFNEQFF
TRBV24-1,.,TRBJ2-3,CATSDPRQGGTDTQYF
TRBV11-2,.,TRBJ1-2,CASSSDRNYGYTF
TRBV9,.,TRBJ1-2,CASSASGGLGYTF
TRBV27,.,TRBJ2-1,CASSPRWPYNEQFF
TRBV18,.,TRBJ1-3,CASSPLRAAYSGNTIYF
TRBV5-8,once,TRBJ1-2,CASSPELEYGYTF
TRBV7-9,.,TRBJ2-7,CASSLRNYEQYF
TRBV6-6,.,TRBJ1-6,CASSRWTGVNSPLHF
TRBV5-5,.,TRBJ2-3,CASSDQKGSTDTQYF
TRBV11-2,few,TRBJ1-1,CASSLEAGYTEAFF
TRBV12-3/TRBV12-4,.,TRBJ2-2,CASSERGAGELFF
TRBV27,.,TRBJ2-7,CASSVGFSYEQYF
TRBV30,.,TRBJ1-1,CAWSVSVTEAFF
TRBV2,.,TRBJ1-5,CASSEHPRQGLGRPQHF
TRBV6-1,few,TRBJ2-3,CASSETSGGADTQYF
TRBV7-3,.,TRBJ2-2,CASSFSPTGELFF
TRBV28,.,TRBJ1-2,CASSFYREEGGYTF
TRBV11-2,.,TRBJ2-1,CASSLPLGEQFF
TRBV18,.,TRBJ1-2,CASSPTGDYGYTF